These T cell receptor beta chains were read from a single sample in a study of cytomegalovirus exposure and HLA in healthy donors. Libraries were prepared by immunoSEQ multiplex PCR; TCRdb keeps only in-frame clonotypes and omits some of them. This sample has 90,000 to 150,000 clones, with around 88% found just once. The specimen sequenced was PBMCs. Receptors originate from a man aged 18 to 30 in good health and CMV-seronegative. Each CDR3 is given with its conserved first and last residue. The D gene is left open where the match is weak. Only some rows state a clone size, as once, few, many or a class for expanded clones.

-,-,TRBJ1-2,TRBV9,TGTGCCAGCAGCGTAGGCGTGGCGAATACCGGCGGGTATGGCTACACCTTC,CASSVGVANTGGYGYTF
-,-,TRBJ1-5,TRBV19,TGTGCCAGTAGACCCGGACAGCCCAGCAATCAGCCCCAGCATTTT,CASRPGQPSNQPQHF
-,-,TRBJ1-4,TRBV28,TGTGCCAGCAGTTTATCCGGGGTGCGGGAAAAACTGTTTTTT,CASSLSGVREKLFF
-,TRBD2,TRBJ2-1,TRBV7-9,TGTGCCAGCAGCCCGAGGACTAGCGGGAGGCACATGAAGGTCCATGAGCAGTTCTTC,CASSPRTSGRHMKVHEQFF
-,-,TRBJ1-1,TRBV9,TGTGCCAGCAGCGTAGAGGGACATTCGAACACTGAAGCTTTCTTT,CASSVEGHSNTEAFF
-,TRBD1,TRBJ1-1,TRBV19,TGTGCCAGTAGTAACCTACCAAGACAGGGCGACACTGAAGCTTTCTTT,CASSNLPRQGDTEAFF
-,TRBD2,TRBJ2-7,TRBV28,TGTGCCAGCAGTCAAGTACTAGCGGGAGTATTCCCCTACGAGCAGTACTTC,CASSQVLAGVFPYEQYF
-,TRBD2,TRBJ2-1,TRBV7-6,TGTGCCAGCAGCTTATCTAGCGGGAGTAATAATGAGCAGTTCTTC,CASSLSSGSNNEQFF
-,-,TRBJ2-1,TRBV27,TGTGCCAGCAGTTTAGGGGCTGCCTACAATGAGCAGTTCTTC,CASSLGAAYNEQFF
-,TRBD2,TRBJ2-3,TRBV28,TGTGCCAGCAGTCCGTATGGGCGGGGGACCTACACAGATACGCAGTATTTT,CASSPYGRGTYTDTQYF
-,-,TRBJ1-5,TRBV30,TGTGCCTGGAGTCCCCTGACAGCCAATCAGCCCCAGCATTTT,CAWSPLTANQPQHF
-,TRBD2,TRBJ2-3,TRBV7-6,TGTGCCAGCAGCTCCACGGCACTAGCGGGAGGTGTAGATACGCAGTATTTT,CASSSTALAGGVDTQYF
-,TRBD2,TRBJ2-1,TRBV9,TGTGCCAGCAGCGTAGGGGGACTAGCGGAGAATGAGCAGTTCTTC,CASSVGGLAENEQFF
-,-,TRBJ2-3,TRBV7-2,TGTGCCAGCAGCTTAGTAAGCGGAACCACAGATACGCAGTATTTT,CASSLVSGTTDTQYF
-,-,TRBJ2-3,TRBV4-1,TGCGCCAGCAGCCAAGAAGGACTTCTGGGGGCTGGGACAGATACGCAGTATTTT,CASSQEGLLGAGTDTQYF
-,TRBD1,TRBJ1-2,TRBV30,TGTGCCTGGAGTGATGGGACAGGGCAAGAGTATGGCTACACCTTC,CAWSDGTGQEYGYTF
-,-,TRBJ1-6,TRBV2,TGTGCCAGCAGCCTCACAGTTACTTATAATTCACCCCTCCACTTT,CASSLTVTYNSPLHF
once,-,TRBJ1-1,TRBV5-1,TGCGCCAGCGGCCCCCGTGGGGCTAGCACTGAAGCTTTCTTT,CASGPRGASTEAFF
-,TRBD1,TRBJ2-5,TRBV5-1,TGCGCCAGCAGCATCCGACAGGGGGTTCTGGAGACCCAGTACTTC,CASSIRQGVLETQYF
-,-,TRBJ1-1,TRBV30,TGTGCCTGGAGTCTCCCGGAGGTGATGGACACTGAAGCTTTCTTT,CAWSLPEVMDTEAFF
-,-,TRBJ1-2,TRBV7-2,TGTGCCAGCAACAACCGGGGAGCTAACTATGGCTACACCTTC,CASNNRGANYGYTF
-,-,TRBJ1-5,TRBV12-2,TGTGCAAGTCGCTTAGTCACAGGGGGCGACAATCAGCCCCAGCATTTT,CASRLVTGGDNQPQHF
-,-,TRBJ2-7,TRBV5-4,TGTGCCAGCAGCTTGGGGGTCGGGGGAGGCCCCTACGAGCAGTACTTC,CASSLGVGGGPYEQYF
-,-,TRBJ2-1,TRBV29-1,TGCAGCGTTGAGGGCGTCCGACTAACCAAACGGAGCTCCTACAATGAGCAGTTCTTC,CSVEGVRLTKRSSYNEQFF
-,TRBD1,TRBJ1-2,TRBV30,TGTGCCTGGAGTGTATTGGGGGACAGCTCCCACTATGGCTACACCTTC,CAWSVLGDSSHYGYTF
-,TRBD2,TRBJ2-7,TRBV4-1,TGCGCCAGCAGCCAAGAACGGGAGTCTAGCGGGAAGAGGGAGCAGTACTTC,CASSQERESSGKREQYF
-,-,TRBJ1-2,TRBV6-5,TGTGCCAGCAGGAGGGGGAGATATGGCTACACCTTC,CASRRGRYGYTF
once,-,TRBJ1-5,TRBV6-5,TGTGCCAGCAGTAACAGGGTTTTTAGCAATCAGCCCCAGCATTTT,CASSNRVFSNQPQHF
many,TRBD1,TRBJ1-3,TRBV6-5,TGTGCCAGCAGTTCGACAGGGGGCCAAAACACCATATATTTT,CASSSTGGQNTIYF
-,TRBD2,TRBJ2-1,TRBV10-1,TGCGCCAGCAGATCGAACCCCGGGGAGGGTGGTGAGCAGTTCTTC,CASRSNPGEGGEQFF
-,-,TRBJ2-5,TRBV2,TGTGCCAGCAACAAATGGGGGACTCGAGAAGAGACCCAGTACTTC,CASNKWGTREETQYF
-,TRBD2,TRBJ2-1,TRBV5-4,TGTGCCAGCAGGGGGAGCGGGGTGAATGAGCAGTTCTTC,CASRGSGVNEQFF
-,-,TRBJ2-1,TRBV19,TGTGCCAGTAGTATTGGCAGGGACAATGAGCAGTTCTTC,CASSIGRDNEQFF
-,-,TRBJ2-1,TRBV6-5,TGTGCCAGCAGTTACGACCGGAGCTCCTACAATGAGCAGTTCTTC,CASSYDRSSYNEQFF
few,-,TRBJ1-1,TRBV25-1,TGTGCCAGTGGCCCAAACACTGAAGCTTTCTTT,CASGPNTEAFF
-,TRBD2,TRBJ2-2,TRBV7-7,TGTGCCAGCAGCTTTAGTCCTAGCGGGGGTGGCGGGGAGCTGTTTTTT,CASSFSPSGGGGELFF
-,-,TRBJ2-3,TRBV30,TGTGCCTGGAGTGTACGTTTAGCAGATACGCAGTATTTT,CAWSVRLADTQYF
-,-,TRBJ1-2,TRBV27,TGTGCCAGCAGTAAAAAGCCCGACATCGTCGTAGGCTACACCTTC,CASSKKPDIVVGYTF
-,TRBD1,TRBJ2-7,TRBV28,TGTGCCAGCAGAACGACAGGGAGCGAGCAGTACTTC,CASRTTGSEQYF
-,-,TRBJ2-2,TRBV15,TGTGCCACCAGCGGGGCCTCGGAGACCGGGGAGCTGTTTTTT,CATSGASETGELFF
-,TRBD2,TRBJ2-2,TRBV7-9,TGTGCCAGCATCCATAGCGGGAGAAACACCGGGGAGCTGTTTTTT,CASIHSGRNTGELFF
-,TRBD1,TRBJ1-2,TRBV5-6,TGTGCCAGCAGCTTGGACAGGGGGCCGGGAGGCTACACCTTC,CASSLDRGPGGYTF
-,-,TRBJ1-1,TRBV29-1,TGCAGCGTTGAATCCCGGGTGAACACTGAAGCTTTCTTT,CSVESRVNTEAFF
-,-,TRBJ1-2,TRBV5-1,TGCGCCAGCAGCTTTGGGGACGGAGGGTATGGCTACACCTTC,CASSFGDGGYGYTF
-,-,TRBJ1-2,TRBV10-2,TGCGCCAGCAGTGAGTGGGGACATCCACTTTTATCGTCCCTTTACACCTTC,CASSEWGHPLLSSLYTF
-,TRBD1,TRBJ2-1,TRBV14,TGTGCCAGCAGCCACCAGACAGGGCTCAATGAGCAGTTCTTC,CASSHQTGLNEQFF
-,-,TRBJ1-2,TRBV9,TGTGCCAGCAGCTCCTACGCGGGTGGCTACACCTTC,CASSSYAGGYTF
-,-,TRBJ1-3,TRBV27,TGTGCCAGCAGTTCAATGACCGGGACACCTGGAAACACCATATATTTT,CASSSMTGTPGNTIYF
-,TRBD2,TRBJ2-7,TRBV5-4,TGTGCCAGCAGAAGAACTAGCGGGACGGTCACCTACGAGCAGTACTTC,CASRRTSGTVTYEQYF
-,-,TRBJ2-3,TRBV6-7,TGTGCCAGCACCCGCCTGCGGACACCCCACAGGGATACGCAGTATTTT,CASTRLRTPHRDTQYF
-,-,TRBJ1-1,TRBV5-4,TGTGCCAGCAGTAGATATGGTATCGCTGAAGCTTTCTTT,CASSRYGIAEAFF
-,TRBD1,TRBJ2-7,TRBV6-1,TGTGCCAGCAGCAGACAGGGTATCCACGAGCAGTACTTC,CASSRQGIHEQYF
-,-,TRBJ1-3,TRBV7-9,TGTGCCAGCAGACAGGGTAGAACTGGAAACACCATATATTTT,CASRQGRTGNTIYF